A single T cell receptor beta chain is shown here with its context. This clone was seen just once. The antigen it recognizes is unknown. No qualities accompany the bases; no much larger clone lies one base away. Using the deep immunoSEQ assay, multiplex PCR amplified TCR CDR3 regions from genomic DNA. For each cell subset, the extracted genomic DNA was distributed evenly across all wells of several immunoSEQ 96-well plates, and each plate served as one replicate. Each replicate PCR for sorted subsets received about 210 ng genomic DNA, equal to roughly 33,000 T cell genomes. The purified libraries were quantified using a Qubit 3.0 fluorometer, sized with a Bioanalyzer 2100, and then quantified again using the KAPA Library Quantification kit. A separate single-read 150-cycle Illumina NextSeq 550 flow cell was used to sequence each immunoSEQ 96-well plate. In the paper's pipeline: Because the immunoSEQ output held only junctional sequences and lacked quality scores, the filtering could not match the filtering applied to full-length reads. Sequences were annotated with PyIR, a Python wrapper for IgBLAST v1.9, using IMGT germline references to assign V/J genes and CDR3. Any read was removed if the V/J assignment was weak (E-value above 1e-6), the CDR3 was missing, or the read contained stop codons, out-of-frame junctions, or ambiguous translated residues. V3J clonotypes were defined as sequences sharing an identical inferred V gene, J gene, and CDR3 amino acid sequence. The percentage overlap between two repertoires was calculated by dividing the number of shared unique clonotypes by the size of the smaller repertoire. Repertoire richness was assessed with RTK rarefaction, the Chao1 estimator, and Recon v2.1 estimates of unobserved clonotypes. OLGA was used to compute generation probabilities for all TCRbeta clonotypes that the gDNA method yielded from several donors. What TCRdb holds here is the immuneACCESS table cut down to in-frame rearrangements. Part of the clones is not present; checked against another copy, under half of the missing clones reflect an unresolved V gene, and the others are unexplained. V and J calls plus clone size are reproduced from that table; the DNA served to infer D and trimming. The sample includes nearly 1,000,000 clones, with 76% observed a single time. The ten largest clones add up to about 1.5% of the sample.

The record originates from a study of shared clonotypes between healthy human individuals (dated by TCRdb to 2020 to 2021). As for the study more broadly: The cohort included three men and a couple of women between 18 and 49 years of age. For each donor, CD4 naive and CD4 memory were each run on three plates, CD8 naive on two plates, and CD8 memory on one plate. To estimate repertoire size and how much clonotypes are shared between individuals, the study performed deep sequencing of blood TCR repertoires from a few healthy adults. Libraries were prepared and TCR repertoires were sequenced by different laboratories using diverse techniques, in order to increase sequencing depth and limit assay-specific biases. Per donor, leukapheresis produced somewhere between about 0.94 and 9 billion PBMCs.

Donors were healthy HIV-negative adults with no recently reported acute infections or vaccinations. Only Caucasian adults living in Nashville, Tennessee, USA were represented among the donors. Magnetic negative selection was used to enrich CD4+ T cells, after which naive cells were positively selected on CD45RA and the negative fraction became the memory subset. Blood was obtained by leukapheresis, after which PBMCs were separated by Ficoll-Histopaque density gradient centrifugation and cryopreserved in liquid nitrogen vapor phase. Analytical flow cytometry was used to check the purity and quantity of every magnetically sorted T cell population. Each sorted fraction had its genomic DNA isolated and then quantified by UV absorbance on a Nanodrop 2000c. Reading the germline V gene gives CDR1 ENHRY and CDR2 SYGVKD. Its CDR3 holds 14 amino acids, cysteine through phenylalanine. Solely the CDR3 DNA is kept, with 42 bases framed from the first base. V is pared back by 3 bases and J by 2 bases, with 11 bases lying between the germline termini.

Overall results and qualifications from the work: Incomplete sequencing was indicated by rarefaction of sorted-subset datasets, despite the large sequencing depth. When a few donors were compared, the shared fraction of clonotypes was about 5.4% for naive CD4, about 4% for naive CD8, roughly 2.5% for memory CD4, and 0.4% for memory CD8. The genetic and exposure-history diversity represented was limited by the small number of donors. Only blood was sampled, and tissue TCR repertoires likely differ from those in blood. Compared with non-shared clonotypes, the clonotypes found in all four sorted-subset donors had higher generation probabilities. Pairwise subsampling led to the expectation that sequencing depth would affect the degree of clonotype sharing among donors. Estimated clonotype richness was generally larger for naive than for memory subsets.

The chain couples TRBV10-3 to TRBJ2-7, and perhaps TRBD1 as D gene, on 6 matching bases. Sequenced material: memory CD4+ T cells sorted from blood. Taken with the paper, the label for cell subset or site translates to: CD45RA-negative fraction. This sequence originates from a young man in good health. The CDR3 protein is CAISDLRDTYEQYF. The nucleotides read TGTGCCATCAGTGATCTCCGGGACACCTACGAGCAGTACTTC.